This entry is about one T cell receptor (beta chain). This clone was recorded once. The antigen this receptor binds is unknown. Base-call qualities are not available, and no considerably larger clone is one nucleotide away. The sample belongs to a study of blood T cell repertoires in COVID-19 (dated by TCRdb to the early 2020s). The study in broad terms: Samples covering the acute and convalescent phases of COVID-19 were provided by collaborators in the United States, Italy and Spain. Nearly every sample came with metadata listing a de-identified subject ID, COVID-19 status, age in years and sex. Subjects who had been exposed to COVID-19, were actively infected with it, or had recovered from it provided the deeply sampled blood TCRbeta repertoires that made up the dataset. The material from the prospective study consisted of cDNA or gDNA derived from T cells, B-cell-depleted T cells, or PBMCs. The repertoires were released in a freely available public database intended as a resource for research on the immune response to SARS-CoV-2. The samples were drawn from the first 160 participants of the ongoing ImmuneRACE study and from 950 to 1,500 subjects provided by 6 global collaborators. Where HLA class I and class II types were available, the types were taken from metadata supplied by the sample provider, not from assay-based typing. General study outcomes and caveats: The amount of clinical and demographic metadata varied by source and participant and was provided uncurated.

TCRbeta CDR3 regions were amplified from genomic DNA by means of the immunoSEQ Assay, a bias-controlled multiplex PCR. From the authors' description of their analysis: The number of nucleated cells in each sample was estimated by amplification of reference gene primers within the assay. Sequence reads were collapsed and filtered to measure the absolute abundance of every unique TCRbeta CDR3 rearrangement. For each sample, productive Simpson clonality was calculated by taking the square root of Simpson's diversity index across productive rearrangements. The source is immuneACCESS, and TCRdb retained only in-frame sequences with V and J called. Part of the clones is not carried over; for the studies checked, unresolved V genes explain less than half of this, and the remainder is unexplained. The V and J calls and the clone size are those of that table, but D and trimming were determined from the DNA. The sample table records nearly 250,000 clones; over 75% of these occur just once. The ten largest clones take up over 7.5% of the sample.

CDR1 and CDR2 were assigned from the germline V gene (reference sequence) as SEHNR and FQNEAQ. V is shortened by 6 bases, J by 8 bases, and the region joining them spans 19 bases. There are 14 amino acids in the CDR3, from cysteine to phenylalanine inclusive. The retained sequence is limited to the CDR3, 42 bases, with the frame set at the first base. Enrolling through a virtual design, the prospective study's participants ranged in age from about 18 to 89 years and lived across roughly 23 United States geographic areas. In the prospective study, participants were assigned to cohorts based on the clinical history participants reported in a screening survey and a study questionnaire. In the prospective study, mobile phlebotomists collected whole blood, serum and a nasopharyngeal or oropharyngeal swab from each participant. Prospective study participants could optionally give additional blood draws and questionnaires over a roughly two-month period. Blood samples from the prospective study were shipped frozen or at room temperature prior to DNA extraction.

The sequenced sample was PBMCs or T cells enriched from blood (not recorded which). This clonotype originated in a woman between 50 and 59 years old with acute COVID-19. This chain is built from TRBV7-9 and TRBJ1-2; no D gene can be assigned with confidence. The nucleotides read TGTGCCAGCAGTCCCGAGGATTTCCTCGGAGGCTACACCTTC. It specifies CASSPEDFLGGYTF.